This T cell receptor beta chain was retrieved from a study of CD8 T cells in ankylosing spondylitis. Study results and caveats: Clones that were linked to disease were CD8+ and were relatively rare in peripheral blood.

TCRdb called the 5' RACE reads again in MiXCR, with one record for every CDR3 protein. In the table there are under 250,000 distinct CDR3 sequences, under 30% of which are singletons. This clonotype appeared many times. Its antigen is unidentified. The CDR3 has 17 residues. Germline values: CDR1 SGHRS, CDR2 YFSETQ. With 2 bases removed from V and 3 bases from J, the gap between germline ends came to 17 bases. The V and J genes are TRBV5-1 and TRBJ1-4; D perhaps matches TRBD1 (5 bases). This TCR came from a male donor with ankylosing spondylitis or in good health (not recorded which). Specimen: blood, either unsorted or a sorted T cell fraction (not recorded which). Here the CDR3 DNA reads TGCGCCAGCAGCTTAACAGGTTCCGCATTGTCTAATGAAAAACTGTTTTTT. This encodes CASSLTGSALSNEKLFF.